This paragraph reports one T cell receptor beta chain. This sample is drawn from a study of blood T cell repertoires in COVID-19. Study overall: Collection of acute and convalescent COVID-19 samples took place in the United States, Italy and Spain. T cells, B-cell-depleted T cells, or PBMCs provided the cDNA or gDNA that served as material.

Original methodology: By means of reference gene primer amplification, nucleated cell counts were estimated. Some clones are missing from TCRdb's copy, which holds only in-frame ones; the method was immunoSEQ multiplex PCR. That table furnishes V, J and clone size, whereas the DNA furnished D and trimming. This sample has 150,000 to 200,000 clones; just under 90% occur once, and the top ten carry 3.5% to 4.5%. What was sequenced was peripheral blood. The sequence came from a man in his late teens or twenties with active or convalescent COVID-19.

CDR3 bases: TGTGCCAGCAGCTCTAATTCCCAGGGAACCTACAATGAGCAGTTCTTC. Translation gives CASSSNSQGTYNEQFF. The rearrangement links TRBV7-9 to TRBJ2-1, with a tentative D call TRBD1 (5 bases). This CDR3 contains 16 residues. The germline V and J ends were trimmed by 4 bases and 2 bases, with 15 bases remaining between them. Germline lookup yields CDR1 SEHNR and CDR2 FQNEAQ (reference sequence).